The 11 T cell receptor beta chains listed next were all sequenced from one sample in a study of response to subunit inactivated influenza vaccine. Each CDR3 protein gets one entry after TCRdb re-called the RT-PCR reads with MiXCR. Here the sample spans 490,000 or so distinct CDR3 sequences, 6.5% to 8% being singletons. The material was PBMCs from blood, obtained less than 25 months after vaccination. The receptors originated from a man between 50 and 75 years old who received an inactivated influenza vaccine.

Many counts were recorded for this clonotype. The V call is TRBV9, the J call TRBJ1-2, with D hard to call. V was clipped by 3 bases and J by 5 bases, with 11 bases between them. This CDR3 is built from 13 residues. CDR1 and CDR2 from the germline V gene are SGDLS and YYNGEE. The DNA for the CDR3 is TGTGCCAGCAGCGCTGATGGCGGGTATGGCTACACCTTC. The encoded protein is CASSADGGYGYTF.

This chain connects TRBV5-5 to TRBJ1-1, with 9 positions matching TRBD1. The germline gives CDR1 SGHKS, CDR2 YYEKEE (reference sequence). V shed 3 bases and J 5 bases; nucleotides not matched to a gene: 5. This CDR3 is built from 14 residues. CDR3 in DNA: TGTGCCAGCAGCTCGGACAGGGGTGGGACTGAAGCTTTCTTT. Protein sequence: CASSSDRGGTEAFF.

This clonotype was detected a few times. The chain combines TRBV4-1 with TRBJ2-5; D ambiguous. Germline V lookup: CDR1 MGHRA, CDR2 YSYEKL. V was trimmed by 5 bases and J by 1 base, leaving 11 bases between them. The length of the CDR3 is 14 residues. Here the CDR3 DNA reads TGCGCCAGCAGCAAAGGCGGATCCCAAGAGACCCAGTACTTC. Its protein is CASSKGGSQETQYF.

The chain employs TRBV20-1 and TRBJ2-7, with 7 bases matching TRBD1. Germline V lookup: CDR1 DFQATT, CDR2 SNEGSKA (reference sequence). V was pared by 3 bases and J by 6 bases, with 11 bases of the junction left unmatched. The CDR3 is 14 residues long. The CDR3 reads CSASDRVEFIEQYF. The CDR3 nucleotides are TGCAGTGCTAGCGACAGGGTTGAATTCATCGAGCAGTACTTC.

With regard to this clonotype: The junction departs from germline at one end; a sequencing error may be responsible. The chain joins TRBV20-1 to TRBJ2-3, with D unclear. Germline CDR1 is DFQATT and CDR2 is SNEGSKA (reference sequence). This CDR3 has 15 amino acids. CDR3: CCARHAPGTGDTQYF. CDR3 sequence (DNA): TGCTGTGCGCGCCATGCCCCGGGCACGGGAGATACGCAGTATTTT.

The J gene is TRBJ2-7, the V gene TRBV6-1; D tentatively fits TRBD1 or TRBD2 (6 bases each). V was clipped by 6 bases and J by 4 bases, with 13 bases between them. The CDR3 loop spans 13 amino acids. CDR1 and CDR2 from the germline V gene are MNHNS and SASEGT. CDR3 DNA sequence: TGTGCCAGCAGGGTTTCGGGGGCATACGAGCAGTACTTC. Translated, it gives CASRVSGAYEQYF.

CDR3 region: CASSWTGTGIGELFF. The CDR3 DNA sequence: TGTGCCAGCAGTTGGACAGGGACCGGAATCGGGGAGCTGTTTTTT. This chain connects TRBV6-5 to TRBJ2-2; TRBD1 matches at 8 bases. The trim removed 4 bases at V and 7 bases at J, leaving 8 bases unmatched. Germline CDR1 and CDR2: MNHEY and SVGAGI. CDR3 length: 15 amino acids.

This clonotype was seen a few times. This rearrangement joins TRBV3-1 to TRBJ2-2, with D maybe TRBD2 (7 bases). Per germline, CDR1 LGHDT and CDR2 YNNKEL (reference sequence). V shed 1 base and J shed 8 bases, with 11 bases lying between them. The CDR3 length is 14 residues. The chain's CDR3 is CASSQVGGRGELFF. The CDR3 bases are TGTGCCAGCAGCCAAGTGGGGGGGCGAGGGGAGCTGTTTTTT.

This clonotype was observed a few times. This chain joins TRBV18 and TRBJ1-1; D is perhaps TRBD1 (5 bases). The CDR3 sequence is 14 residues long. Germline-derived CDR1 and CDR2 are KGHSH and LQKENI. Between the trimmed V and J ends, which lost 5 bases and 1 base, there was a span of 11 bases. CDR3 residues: CASSYTTGNTEAFF. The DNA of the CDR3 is TGTGCCAGCTCATACACTACAGGGAACACTGAAGCTTTCTTT.

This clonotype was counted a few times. CDR3 in DNA: TGCAGTGCTGGGAAAAGACTAGCTACCACAGATACGCAGTATTTT. Translation gives CSAGKRLATTDTQYF. The chain joins TRBV20-1 to TRBJ2-3; 7 positions match TRBD2. From germline, CDR1 is DFQATT and CDR2 SNEGSKA (reference sequence). J lost 2 bases, V lost 5 bases, and 10 bases had no gene match. The CDR3 spans 15 residues.

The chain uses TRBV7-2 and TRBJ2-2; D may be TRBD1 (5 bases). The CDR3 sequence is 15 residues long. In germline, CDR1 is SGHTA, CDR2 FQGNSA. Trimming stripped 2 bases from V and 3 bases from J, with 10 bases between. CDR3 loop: CASSLYRLDTGELFF. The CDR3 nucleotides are TGTGCCAGCAGCTTATACAGGCTCGACACCGGGGAGCTGTTTTTT.